These T cell receptor beta chains were read from a single sample in a study of blood T cell repertoires in COVID-19. Here immunoSEQ multiplex PCR was the method, and the copy in TCRdb shows in-frame clones only, minus some. The sample yields around 150,000 clones, more than 75% seen once. The sequenced sample consisted of peripheral blood. These receptor sequences come from a man aged 18 to 30 with acute or convalescent COVID-19. The CDR3 runs from the conserved cysteine through the conserved F or W. The order of the fields is V gene, CDR3 protein.

TRBV18	CASSPQKEKANTGELFF
TRBV5-1	CASSLGQDYGYTF
TRBV18	CASSPLGTPVNEQYF
TRBV5-1	CASSAPPPTGRSSLNEQFF
TRBV11-2	CASSTTSTANYGYTF
TRBV27	CASSFSAGVVLGGELFF
TRBV6-5	CASSYSGQGLVYGYTF
TRBV19	CASSYRDSLYGYTF
TRBV5-5	CASSLILGQQAFF
TRBV19	CASSLAIPSLAPEQFF
TRBV9	CASSVGGKLRDEQFF
TRBV4-2	CASSQDRSVAKNNEQFF
TRBV27	CASSSPSYRGQADTQYF
TRBV29-1	CSADQGVHTEAFF
TRBV30	CAWSPGLAGAGDTQYF
TRBV5-1	CASSLGPLGDGYTF
TRBV2	CASRQTRSSYNEQFF
TRBV27	CASRRIIVTGGINYGYTF
TRBV6-2/TRBV6-3	CASSLAGVPEQFF
TRBV6-5	CASSLERRGNEQFF
TRBV19	CASSIPGGTDTQYF
TRBV6-5	CASRNHGTPGKAFF
TRBV3-1/TRBV3-2	CASSRQISGNTIYF
TRBV15	CATSRPGLSSYNEQFF
TRBV25-1	CASSAVTSPDTQYF
TRBV5-1	CASSLSPTPGLLTSEQFF
TRBV12-5	CASGLRTGREETQYF
TRBV11-2	CASSQGAPVTEAFF
TRBV19	CASSMVSRSGSASTDTQYF
TRBV19	CASSLSRREADTQYF
TRBV5-1	CASSSGGPYSGYGYTF
TRBV6-5	CASSPPRTGYEKLFF
TRBV2	CASRAAAYNSPLHF
TRBV2	CASSVLGSSYEQYF
TRBV19	CASSSRTGFWETQYF
TRBV25-1	CASSELAEYQETQYF
TRBV5-1	CASSPVPATGVYDEQYF
TRBV2	CASRAGTGFTDEQFF
TRBV2	CASGSGANYGYTF
TRBV19	CASNDYGDRGTGELFF
TRBV6-5	CASRGETGGTGTQYF
TRBV5-6	CASSSTGGLNQPQHF